Presented here are 20 T cell receptor beta chains from one specimen sequenced in a study of T cell changes during pregnancy in multiple sclerosis. TCRdb's copy holds only in-frame clones and misses some; the assay was immunoSEQ multiplex PCR. The table shows roughly 57,000 clones, with roughly 94% occurring only once. The starting material was CD8+ T cells from peripheral blood mononuclear cells, obtained after pregnancy. These receptors all stem from a female donor with multiple sclerosis, enrolled in a pregnancy study.

This sequence joins TRBV27 and TRBJ2-1; 7 positions agree with TRBD2. Per germline, CDR1 MNHEY and CDR2 SMNVEV (reference sequence). The CDR3 runs to 15 residues. V shed 1 base and J 7 bases; nucleotides not matched to a gene: 7. The CDR3 region is CASSLFAGVFNEQFF. The CDR3 DNA is TGTGCCAGCAGTTTATTCGCGGGAGTGTTTAATGAGCAGTTCTTC.

V gene TRBV27 combines with J gene TRBJ2-7, with TRBD2 matching 9 bases. V was clipped by 2 bases and J by 4 bases; unmatched bases: 9. The CDR3 length is 16 residues. The germline V gene encodes CDR1 MNHEY and CDR2 SMNVEV (reference sequence). DNA for the CDR3: TGTGCCAGCAGTTTAAATAGCGGGAGAGCCCGATACGAGCAGTACTTC. Residues: CASSLNSGRARYEQYF.

The J gene is TRBJ2-7, the V gene TRBV5-1; D is possibly TRBD2 (6 bases). The CDR3 sequence is 14 residues long. The V gene lost 2 bases and the J gene lost 3 bases, with 12 bases spanning the gap. Germline CDR1 SGHRS, CDR2 YFSETQ. CDR3 DNA: TGCGCCAGCAGCTTCGGGGGAGGTGGCTACGAGCAGTACTTC. As protein: CASSFGGGGYEQYF.

V is TRBV18 and J is TRBJ1-1; TRBD1 matches at 8 bases. The germline V gene has CDR1 KGHSH and CDR2 LQKENI. This CDR3 has 13 residues. J gave up 8 bases and V 1 base, and 3 bases lay outside the gene matches. CDR3 bases: TGTGCCAGCTCACCACTGGACAGGGAAGAAGCTTTCTTT. Translation: CASSPLDREEAFF.

This clone appeared once. The chain links TRBV11-3 to TRBJ2-2; D is uncertain. The germline V and J ends were trimmed by 4 bases and 7 bases, with 7 bases remaining between them. The CDR3 extends over 12 amino acids. CDR1 is SGHNT, CDR2 YENEEA, per germline. DNA of the CDR3: TGTGCCAGCAGCTCACGAGACGGGGAGCTGTTTTTT. Its protein is CASSSRDGELFF. The variable domain in full, with the rest retrieved from reference TRBV11-3 and TRBJ2-2, is EAGVVQSPRYKIIEKKQPVAFWCNPISGHNTLYWYLQNLGQGPELLIRYENEEAVDDSQLPKDRFSAERLKGVDSTLKIQPAELGDSAVYLCASSSRDGELFFGEGSRLTVL.

This chain links TRBV7-6 with TRBJ1-3; D not resolved. V was shortened by 1 base and J by 1 base, with 5 bases between the two germline ends. CDR1 is SGHVS and CDR2 is FNYEAQ in the germline V gene. The CDR3 has 14 residues. Written as DNA, the CDR3 is TGTGCCAGCAGCTTAGGAGGGTCTGGAAACACCATATATTTT. Its protein is CASSLGGSGNTIYF.

The CDR3 DNA sequence: TGCAGGAACCAGGTTGATGGCTACACCTTC. Translating it yields CRNQVDGYTF. V gene TRBV20-1 combines with J gene TRBJ1-2, with D hard to call. There are 10 residues in the CDR3. Per germline, CDR1 DFQATT and CDR2 SNEGSKA (reference sequence).

There are a few counts of this clone. The chain joins TRBV19 to TRBJ2-7, with 8 bases matching TRBD2. CDR3 length: 15 amino acids. Germline-derived CDR1 and CDR2 are LNHDA and SQIVND (reference sequence). V lost 5 bases, J lost 0 bases, and 6 bases stayed unmatched. For the CDR3, the DNA is TGTGCCAGTAGTCCTCAGCGGGAGTACTCCTACGAGCAGTACTTC. Translating gives CASSPQREYSYEQYF. The full variable domain, rest sourced from reference TRBV19 and TRBJ2-7, is DGGITQSPKYLFRKEGQNVTLSCEQNLNHDAMYWYRQDPGQGLRLIYYSQIVNDFQKGDIAEGYSVSREKKESFPLTVTSAQKNPTAFYLCASSPQREYSYEQYFGPGTRLTVT.

In nucleotides, the CDR3 is TGTGCCATCAGTGATAATTCAGCAAGGGGGCGGAACTATGGCTACACCTTC. Residues: CAISDNSARGRNYGYTF. The chain employs TRBV10-3 and TRBJ1-2; TRBD1 matches at 7 bases. V was pared by 3 bases and J by 2 bases, with 12 bases of the junction left unmatched. The CDR3 totals 17 residues. Germline V gene lookup returns CDR1 ENHRY and CDR2 SYGVKD.

The chain joins TRBV7-6 to TRBJ2-5; 10 nucleotides line up with TRBD2. Looked up from germline, CDR1 is SGHVS and CDR2 is FNYEAQ. J was trimmed by 5 bases and V by 3 bases; bases with no gene match: 6. The CDR3 is made up of 15 amino acids. CDR3 DNA sequence: TGTGCCAGCAGCTTTCTAGCGGGAGTTGGGGAGACCCAGTACTTC. Amino acids: CASSFLAGVGETQYF.

The chain uses TRBV4-1 and TRBJ1-1, with TRBD1 matching over 7 bases. Germline V gene sequence: CDR1 MGHRA, CDR2 YSYEKL. The CDR3 runs to 16 residues. Trimming at V came to 1 base and at J to 0 bases, leaving 5 bases not matched to a gene. The CDR3 loop is CASSQAGDSLNTEAFF. The CDR3 nucleotides are TGCGCCAGCAGCCAAGCAGGGGACAGCTTGAACACTGAAGCTTTCTTT.

The chain links TRBV4-1 to TRBJ2-5; D is undetermined. This CDR3 comprises 13 residues. V lost 5 bases to trimming and J lost 0 bases, with 7 bases between them. In germline, CDR1 is MGHRA, CDR2 YSYEKL. CDR3 sequence (DNA): TGCGCCAGCAGCTATGAGAACCAAGAGACCCAGTACTTC. Translating it yields CASSYENQETQYF.

This chain uses TRBV6-6 with TRBJ2-1; D may be TRBD2 (6 bases). This CDR3 is built from 12 residues. From germline, CDR1 is MNHNY and CDR2 SVGAGI (reference sequence). V lost 6 bases and J 12 bases, leaving 15 bases between the germline ends. CDR3 DNA: TGTGCCAGCAGCCCCGAGGAGGGAGGGCAGTTCTTC. Translated: CASSPEEGGQFF.

This chain connects TRBV6-5 to TRBJ1-2; 9 bases fit TRBD1. The germline gives CDR1 MNHEY, CDR2 SVGAGI. This CDR3 region has 12 residues. J was trimmed by 6 bases and V by 6 bases; bases with no gene match: 2. As DNA, the CDR3 is TGTGCCAGCAGCAGACAGGGGGATGGCTACACCTTC. It encodes CASSRQGDGYTF.

V gene TRBV14 combines with J gene TRBJ1-1, with D possibly being TRBD1 (5 bases). Germline V gene sequence: CDR1 SGHDN, CDR2 FVKESK. The CDR3 is 15 residues long. V was clipped by 0 bases and J by 0 bases, with 8 bases between them. For the CDR3, the DNA is TGTGCCAGCAGCCAAGACCGGGGGTTGAACACTGAAGCTTTCTTT. The encoded protein is CASSQDRGLNTEAFF. The full variable domain, its missing parts supplied by reference TRBV14 and TRBJ1-1, is EAGVTQFPSHSVIEKGQTVTLRCDPISGHDNLYWYRRVMGKEIKFLLHFVKESKQDESGMPNNRFLAERTGGTYSTLKVQPAELEDSGVYFCASSQDRGLNTEAFFGQGTRLTVV.

This clone was recorded only once. V gene TRBV4-1 combines with J gene TRBJ2-2; 10 bases line up with TRBD1. Germline lookup yields CDR1 MGHRA and CDR2 YSYEKL. Trimming at V came to 4 bases and at J to 5 bases, leaving 4 bases not matched to a gene. The CDR3 runs 15 residues. CDR3 loop: CASSLRQGATGELFF. For the CDR3, the DNA is TGCGCCAGCAGCCTCCGACAGGGGGCGACCGGGGAGCTGTTTTTT.

The genes are TRBV5-4 and TRBJ2-2; 9 bases are shared with TRBD2. This CDR3 has 16 amino acids. Germline V CDR1 and CDR2: SGHNT, YYREEE (reference sequence). With 7 bases clipped from V and 3 bases from J, the junction kept 10 bases outside the gene matches. The CDR3 bases are TGTGCCAGCTCCCCGGCGGGAGGGTTGTACACCGGGGAGCTGTTTTTT. Its translation is CASSPAGGLYTGELFF.

The V and J genes are TRBV4-3 and TRBJ2-1; TRBD2 aligns across 7 bases. Trimming cost V 4 bases and J 2 bases; bases outside gene matches: 11. Germline V CDR1 and CDR2: LGHNA, YSLEER. The CDR3 totals 17 residues. For the CDR3, the DNA is TGCGCCAGCAGCCCTCACTCCGCGGGAGCCCCCTACAATGAGCAGTTCTTC. Protein sequence: CASSPHSAGAPYNEQFF.

The chain employs TRBV5-4 and TRBJ2-7; a possible D gene is TRBD1 (6 bases). V was trimmed by 3 bases and J by 1 base, leaving 11 bases between them. The CDR3 is 14 residues long. Germline V gives CDR1 SGHNT, CDR2 YYREEE (reference sequence). The CDR3 is CASSSQTGSYEQYF. The CDR3 bases are TGTGCCAGCAGCTCACAGACAGGTTCCTACGAGCAGTACTTC.

The V call is TRBV30, the J call TRBJ2-7; 12 bases agree with TRBD1. Germline CDR1 and CDR2: GTSNPN and SVGIG (reference sequence). CDR3 length: 15 amino acids. Trimming at V came to 3 bases and at J to 3 bases, leaving 6 bases not matched to a gene. The CDR3 here is CAWRTGTGGYYEQYF. Written as DNA, the CDR3 is TGTGCCTGGAGAACCGGGACAGGGGGCTACTACGAGCAGTACTTC.